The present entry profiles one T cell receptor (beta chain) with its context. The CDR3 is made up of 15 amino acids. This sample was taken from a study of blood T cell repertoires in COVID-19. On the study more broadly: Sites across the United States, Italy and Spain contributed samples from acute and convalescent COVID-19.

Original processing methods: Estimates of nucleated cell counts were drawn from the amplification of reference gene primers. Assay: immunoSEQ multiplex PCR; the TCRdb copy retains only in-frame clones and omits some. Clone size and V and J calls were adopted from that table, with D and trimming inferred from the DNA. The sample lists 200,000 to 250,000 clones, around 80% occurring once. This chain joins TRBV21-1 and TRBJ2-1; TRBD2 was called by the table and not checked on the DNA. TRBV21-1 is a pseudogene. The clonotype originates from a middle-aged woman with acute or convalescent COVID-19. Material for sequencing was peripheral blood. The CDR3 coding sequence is TGTGCCAGCAGCGCCGGGGGGAACTCCTACAATGAGCAGTTCTTC. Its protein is CASSAGGNSYNEQFF.